This T cell receptor beta chain was captured by sequencing in a study of vaccination effects on CD4 cells after COVID-19. Points from the study as a whole: Pronounced clonal contraction occurred in clones induced by infection and by vaccine late after vaccination.

Before any sequencing was done, the ViraFEST assay used viral peptide pools to expand antigen-specific CD4+ T cells. Isolating CD4+ T cells followed about 10 days of culture. According to the study, vaccine recipients showed no prior SARS-CoV-2 infection and negative nucleocapsid antibodies. Wells containing a few million PBMC each were cultured with 10 IU/ml IL-2 and approximately 10 ug/ml peptides. Turning to this clone: Its antigen is not known.

Germline V lookup: CDR1 LGHDT, CDR2 YNNKEL (reference sequence). The CDR3 is 14 amino acids. Trimming cost V 7 bases and J 1 base; bases outside gene matches: 3. Method: immunoSEQ multiplex PCR; TCRdb's copy keeps in-frame clones and lacks some. The sample gives about 63,000 clones, 60% to 80% of which show up once; roughly 3.5% is in the top ten. The chain has TRBV3-1 (or the pseudogene TRBV3-2) and TRBJ2-2, with 7 bases matching TRBD1. The source was CD4+ T cells from PBMCs cultured with HCoV-OC43 spike peptides, collected before COVID-19 vaccination. Subset reported: HCoV-OC43 spike overlapping peptide pool stimulation. The receptor was isolated from a human donor who received a COVID-19 vaccine. CDR3 sequence (DNA): TGTGCCAGCAAGGGACAGTTGAACACCGGGGAGCTGTTTTTT. The encoded protein is CASKGQLNTGELFF.